This passage covers 32 T cell receptor beta chains from one sample sequenced in a study of T cell responses to AZD1222 COVID-19 vaccine. TCRdb's table, derived via immunoSEQ multiplex PCR, lists solely in-frame clones and lacks some. Altogether fewer than 150,000 clones are present, roughly 90% being singletons, with the ten largest covering roughly a tenth. The sequenced sample was peripheral blood, obtained on day 0 of AZD1222 vaccination. The receptor set was obtained from an adult in good health.

V and J are TRBV7-9 and TRBJ1-6; 10 nucleotides line up with TRBD1. This CDR3 has 16 amino acids. Germline V gene data show CDR1 as SEHNR and CDR2 as FQNEAQ (reference sequence). The junction had 3 bases not matched to a gene; V was cut back by 4 bases and J by 3 bases. CDR3 coding DNA: TGTGCCAGCAGCTGGGGACAGGGGAACTATAATTCACCCCTCCACTTT. It codes for CASSWGQGNYNSPLHF.

The chain joins TRBV18 to TRBJ2-7, with 10 bases aligning to TRBD1. CDR3 length equals 13 residues. Trimming removed 0 bases from V and 11 bases from J; junction bases left unmatched: 4. Germline values: CDR1 KGHSH, CDR2 LQKENI. Here the CDR3 DNA reads TGTGCCAGCTCACCACCGGGACAGGGGACGGAGTACTTC. Its protein is CASSPPGQGTEYF.

J is TRBJ2-5 and V is TRBV7-9; 8 bases agree with TRBD2. The ends lost 8 bases at V and 8 bases at J; junction bases unmatched: 7. CDR3 size: 12 residues. Germline CDR1 SEHNR, CDR2 FQNEAQ (reference sequence). The CDR3 loop reads CASGALAGTQYF. The DNA of the CDR3 is TGTGCCAGCGGAGCCTTAGCGGGAACCCAGTACTTC.

The chain is built from TRBV4-2 and TRBJ2-2, with 8 bases that match TRBD1. Trimming at V came to 4 bases and at J to 5 bases, leaving 3 bases not matched to a gene. CDR3 length equals 14 residues. The germline CDR1 and CDR2 sequences are LGHNA and YNFKEQ. The DNA for the CDR3 is TGTGCCAGCAGCCTCCGACAGGGGACCGGGGAGCTGTTTTTT. This gives the protein CASSLRQGTGELFF.

The gene calls are TRBV3-1 (or the pseudogene TRBV3-2) and TRBJ1-1, with 9 positions matching TRBD1. CDR1 and CDR2 (germline): LGHDT, YNNKEL (reference sequence). V was clipped by 1 base and J by 3 bases; unmatched bases: 9. The CDR3 runs 17 residues. CDR3 bases: TGTGCCAGCAGCCAAGCATACAGGGGGCGCAGGGACACTGAAGCTTTCTTT. Translation gives CASSQAYRGRRDTEAFF.

Concerning this clone: The sample contains more than one DNA sequence encoding this CDR3. This chain joins TRBV5-1 and TRBJ2-3; D gene unclear. Germline V gene sequence: CDR1 SGHRS, CDR2 YFSETQ. CDR3 length equals 14 residues. The ends were cut back, 0 bases at V and 1 base at J, with 6 bases in the middle. The CDR3 nucleotides read TGCGCCAGCAGCTTGGCGGGTGGCACAGATACGCAGTATTTT. As protein: CASSLAGGTDTQYF.

This clone came up once. This chain joins TRBV19 and TRBJ1-6, with TRBD1 matching over 7 bases. The CDR3 extends over 15 amino acids. Germline V gene lookup returns CDR1 LNHDA and CDR2 SQIVND (reference sequence). V trimming: 4 bases; J trimming: 5 bases; junction bases outside the gene matches: 5. The CDR3 DNA is TGTGCCAGTAGTAGCACACAGGGGAATAATTCACCCCTCCACTTT. Translating it yields CASSSTQGNNSPLHF.

This rearrangement joins TRBV19 to TRBJ1-2; D is perhaps TRBD1 (6 bases). V was trimmed by 7 bases and J by 4 bases, leaving 19 bases between them. Germline V gene lookup returns CDR1 LNHDA and CDR2 SQIVND (reference sequence). The CDR3 is 15 residues long. In nucleotides, the CDR3 is TGTGCCAGTAATCCCTCGTGGGGGGCGAGCTATGGCTACACCTTC. Translating it yields CASNPSWGASYGYTF.

The gene calls are TRBV7-9 and TRBJ1-5, with TRBD1 matching over 7 bases. Per the germline V gene, CDR1 is SEHNR and CDR2 is FQNEAQ (reference sequence). After removal of 0 bases from V and 7 bases from J, the junction contained 12 bases not matched to a gene. The length of the CDR3 is 17 residues. The CDR3 coding sequence is TGTGCCAGCAGCTTAGCTCAGGGGGACCCTCGGGAGCAGCCCCAGCATTTT. It translates to CASSLAQGDPREQPQHF.

Only a few counts were recorded for this clone. This chain links TRBV29-1 with TRBJ1-1, with a possible D match to TRBD1 (5 bases). The V gene's germline CDR1 is SQVTM and CDR2 ANQGSEA. The CDR3 contains 14 residues. Trimming stripped 3 bases from V and 6 bases from J, with 17 bases between. CDR3 nucleotides: TGCAGCGTTGATCGGGGGAAGGGAAGCCCTGAAGCTTTCTTT. Translated: CSVDRGKGSPEAFF.

The chain couples TRBV7-3 to TRBJ2-2, with 7 bases that match TRBD1. Germline trimming cut 5 bases from V and 6 bases from J; bases unmatched to any gene: 6. The CDR3 spans 14 residues. Per germline, CDR1 SGHTA and CDR2 FQGTGA. The DNA for the CDR3 is TGTGCCAGCAGCCTAAAGGGGGCGCCCGGGGAGCTGTTTTTT. Amino acids: CASSLKGAPGELFF.

V and J are TRBV7-9 and TRBJ2-5; D possibly corresponds to TRBD2 (6 bases). There are 15 residues in the CDR3. Looked up from germline, CDR1 is SEHNR and CDR2 is FQNEAQ (reference sequence). V was cut by 5 bases and J by 4 bases, with 17 bases left in between. CDR3 sequence (DNA): TGTGCCAGCAGCAGGGGACGACGGGAGATAGAGACCCAGTACTTC. It codes for CASSRGRREIETQYF.

The rearrangement joins TRBV5-1 to TRBJ2-3; TRBD2 aligns across 7 bases. Looked up from germline, CDR1 is SGHRS and CDR2 is YFSETQ. The V and J ends lost 3 bases and 3 bases, in that order; junction bases with no gene match: 4. CDR3 length equals 14 residues. The CDR3, as DNA: TGCGCCAGCAGCTCCGGACTAGAGACAGATACGCAGTATTTT. Its protein product is CASSSGLETDTQYF.

The chain carries TRBV7-9 and TRBJ1-1; D is uncertain. CDR1 SEHNR and CDR2 FQNEAQ come from the germline V gene (reference sequence). V dropped 5 bases and J dropped 1 base, with 14 bases sitting between them. The CDR3 covers 15 residues. The CDR3 here is CASSPVPGGNTEAFF. CDR3 coding DNA: TGTGCCAGCAGCCCGGTCCCAGGAGGGAACACTGAAGCTTTCTTT.

The chain recombines TRBV19 with TRBJ1-5, with 9 bases matching TRBD1. Per germline, CDR1 LNHDA and CDR2 SQIVND (reference sequence). This CDR3 is 16 amino acids long. Germline trimming cut 7 bases from V and 5 bases from J; bases unmatched to any gene: 12. CDR3 sequence reads: CASTPGQGGPYQPQHF. CDR3 nucleotides: TGTGCCAGTACCCCGGGACAGGGTGGACCCTATCAGCCCCAGCATTTT. Variable domain in full (rest from reference TRBV19 and TRBJ1-5): DGGITQSPKYLFRKEGQNVTLSCEQNLNHDAMYWYRQDPGQGLRLIYYSQIVNDFQKGDIAEGYSVSREKKESFPLTVTSAQKNPTAFYLCASTPGQGGPYQPQHFGDGTRLSIL.

CDR3 in amino acids: CASSSGTGGYNEQFF. CDR3 nucleotides: TGTGCCAGCAGTTCCGGGACAGGGGGTTACAATGAGCAGTTCTTC. The V and J genes are TRBV6-2 or TRBV6-3 and TRBJ2-1; 11 bases align to TRBD1. After removal of 4 bases from V and 4 bases from J, the junction contained 3 bases not matched to a gene. CDR1 and CDR2 (germline): MNHEY, SVGEGT. The CDR3 is made up of 15 amino acids.

J is TRBJ2-3 and V is TRBV7-9; 14 positions match TRBD2. Per germline, CDR1 SEHNR and CDR2 FQNEAQ (reference sequence). V gave up 5 bases and J gave up 2 bases; unmatched junction bases: 3. The CDR3 runs to 16 residues. The CDR3 sequence is CASSRLAGGPTDTQYF. In DNA, the CDR3 is TGTGCCAGCAGCCGACTAGCGGGGGGGCCCACAGATACGCAGTATTTT.

The V call is TRBV11-3, the J call TRBJ2-7; no reliable D call. V gave up 5 bases and J gave up 0 bases, with 14 bases separating them. The germline gives CDR1 SGHNT, CDR2 YENEEA. The CDR3 is made up of 15 amino acids. The CDR3 loop reads CASSPNRALSYEQYF. Here the CDR3 DNA reads TGTGCCAGCAGCCCTAACCGGGCCCTCTCCTACGAGCAGTACTTC.

This chain joins TRBV5-5 and TRBJ2-7; D not certain. Trimming cost V 1 base and J 3 bases, with 14 bases left between them. This CDR3 contains 15 residues. In germline, CDR1 is SGHKS, CDR2 YYEKEE (reference sequence). The CDR3 DNA reads as TGTGCCAGCAGCTTGTCTCCGGGTTGGAACTACGAGCAGTACTTC. Its protein product is CASSLSPGWNYEQYF. Full variable domain (rest looked up from reference TRBV5-5 and TRBJ2-7): DAGVTQSPTHLIKTRGQQVTLRCSPISGHKSVSWYQQVLGQGPQFIFQYYEKEERGRGNFPDRFSARQFPNYSSELNVNALLLGDSALYLCASSLSPGWNYEQYFGPGTRLTVT.

V is TRBV6-2 or TRBV6-3 and J is TRBJ1-2, with a weak D call TRBD1 (5 bases). Deletions cut 5 bases from V and 8 bases from J, with 12 bases between. The CDR3 has 12 residues. The germline gives CDR1 MNHEY, CDR2 SVGEGT. The CDR3 nucleotides are TGTGCCAGCAGTCCCAGGGTGGACGGCTACACCTTC. Residues: CASSPRVDGYTF.

This chain uses TRBV4-1 with TRBJ1-2; no clear D. CDR3 size: 13 residues. V lost 2 bases and J 5 bases, leaving 9 bases between the germline ends. Germline CDR1 and CDR2: MGHRA and YSYEKL. The CDR3 DNA reads TGCGCCAGCAGCCAAAAGTCTGGTTATGGCTACACCTTC. Amino acids: CASSQKSGYGYTF.

This clone occurred once. This chain connects TRBV2 to TRBJ1-1, with D possibly TRBD1 on 5 matching bases. The CDR3 is 17 residues long. Trimming stripped 3 bases from V and 0 bases from J, with 17 bases between. Germline CDR1 reads SNHLY; CDR2 reads FYNNEI. The CDR3 is CASSDGRAGHMNTEAFF. CDR3 sequence (DNA): TGTGCCAGCAGTGATGGGAGGGCAGGGCACATGAACACTGAAGCTTTCTTT.

This chain links TRBV27 with TRBJ1-5; TRBD1 is a possible D gene (5 bases). Germline V gene lookup returns CDR1 MNHEY and CDR2 SMNVEV (reference sequence). The CDR3 consists of 13 residues. The V end lost 3 bases, the J end lost 6 bases, and 9 bases lay between the germline ends. The CDR3 bases are TGTGCCAGCAGTTTCAGGGAAGGTCAGCCCCAGCATTTT. Amino acid sequence: CASSFREGQPQHF.

Points on this clone: This same CDR3 is encoded by further DNA sequences in the sample. The genes are TRBV6-5 and TRBJ2-6; 8 bases are a match to TRBD1. The CDR3 is 15 residues long. V trimming: 6 bases; J trimming: 0 bases; junction bases outside the gene matches: 1. The germline V gene has CDR1 MNHEY and CDR2 SVGAGI. DNA for the CDR3: TGTGCCAGCAGAACAGGGGGCTCTGGGGCCAACGTCCTGACTTTC. It encodes CASRTGGSGANVLTF.

This chain connects TRBV6-5 to TRBJ1-1; D not certain. The germline CDR1 and CDR2 sequences are MNHEY and SVGAGI. CDR3 length equals 13 residues. V lost 6 bases to trimming and J lost 1 base, with 9 bases between them. The CDR3 loop reads CASRKGGNTEAFF. CDR3 DNA sequence: TGTGCCAGCAGAAAGGGTGGGAACACTGAAGCTTTCTTT.

The rearrangement uses TRBV11-2 and TRBJ1-2; D not certain. The CDR3 is 14 amino acids. Germline V CDR1 and CDR2: SGHAT, FQNNGV. V gave up 1 base and J gave up 4 bases, with 10 bases separating them. The CDR3 bases are TGTGCCAGCAGCTTAGTAGTCTCCTCCTATGGCTACACCTTC. This sequence encodes CASSLVVSSYGYTF.

The gene calls are TRBV11-3 and TRBJ2-7; possible D gene TRBD1, 5 bases. Trimming removed 2 bases from V and 2 bases from J, with 10 bases in between. Germline V gene data show CDR1 as SGHNT and CDR2 as YENEEA. This CDR3 contains 14 residues. The CDR3 loop is CASSLRTTTYEQYF. Here the CDR3 DNA reads TGTGCCAGCAGCTTACGGACAACGACCTACGAGCAGTACTTC.

V and J are TRBV5-1 and TRBJ1-1, with D perhaps TRBD1 (6 bases). Germline V gene sequence: CDR1 SGHRS, CDR2 YFSETQ. CDR3 length equals 14 residues. The V end was cut by 4 bases, the J end by 1 base, with 11 bases between. CDR3 in amino acids: CASSHVGGNTEAFF. The CDR3 bases are TGCGCCAGCAGCCATGTAGGGGGGAACACTGAAGCTTTCTTT. Combining the CDR3 with reference TRBV5-1 and TRBJ1-1 gives the whole variable domain KAGVTQTPRYLIKTRGQQVTLSCSPISGHRSVSWYQQTPGQGLQFLFEYFSETQRNKGNFPGRFSGRQFSNSRSEMNVSTLELGDSALYLCASSHVGGNTEAFFGQGTRLTVV.

The V call is TRBV4-2, the J call TRBJ2-3; TRBD2 matches 11 bases. With V trimmed by 4 bases and J by 1 base, 7 bases remained unmatched. This CDR3 contains 17 residues. Germline CDR1 is LGHNA and CDR2 is YNFKEQ. The DNA of the CDR3 is TGTGCCAGCAGCCTGACACTAGCGGGGGCCCGCACAGATACGCAGTATTTT. Amino acid sequence: CASSLTLAGARTDTQYF.

The chain employs TRBV4-2 and TRBJ2-1, with TRBD1 matching over 7 bases. The CDR3 covers 13 residues. Germline CDR1 reads LGHNA; CDR2 reads YNFKEQ. Germline trimming cut 1 base from V and 10 bases from J; bases unmatched to any gene: 4. The CDR3 region is CASSQVRQGEQFF. As DNA, the CDR3 is TGTGCCAGCAGCCAAGTTCGACAGGGCGAGCAGTTCTTC.

The V and J genes are TRBV5-1 and TRBJ1-2; weak D call: TRBD1 (5 bases). CDR1 is SGHRS, CDR2 YFSETQ, per germline. Trimming pared 0 bases from V and 7 bases from J, leaving 16 bases between. This CDR3 is built from 15 residues. The CDR3 sequence: CASSLGLSGKGGYTF. The CDR3 DNA reads as TGCGCCAGCAGCTTGGGCCTTTCAGGGAAAGGTGGCTACACCTTC.

This rearrangement joins TRBV3-1 (or the pseudogene TRBV3-2) to TRBJ2-7; unclear D gene. Deletions cut 4 bases from V and 0 bases from J, with 10 bases between. CDR1 and CDR2 (germline): LGHDT, YNNKEL (reference sequence). The CDR3 loop spans 14 amino acids. The CDR3 loop is CASSPSFGSYEQYF. CDR3 sequence (DNA): TGTGCCAGCAGCCCTAGTTTCGGCTCCTACGAGCAGTACTTC.